This entry features one T cell receptor beta chain sequence. This clone was picked up a small number of times. There is no known antigen for this receptor. No much larger clone exists at a distance of one base, and base qualities are not known. Libraries were made using the immunoSEQ multiplex PCR assay. The multiplex PCR relied on a mix of 60 forward primers for TCR Vbeta segments and 13 reverse primers for TCR Jbeta segments. A multiplex PCR assay on genomic DNA amplified the CDR3 region of rearranged TCR beta genes. The amplified TCR beta libraries were sequenced on the Illumina HiSeq System as 87-base-pair reads. The authors' analysis ran thus. Across the 600 to 700 repertoires, a later analysis counted 80 million or so unique TCR beta chains, around 11 million of which were shared by at least two donors. Raw reads were error-corrected and collapsed into unique sequences with a nearest-neighbor algorithm that merged closely related sequences to remove PCR and sequencing errors. V, D and J gene segments were assigned by aligning CDR3 sequences to IMGT reference sequences. For a sequence to be retained, a match of at least six nucleotides was required to both a V gene segment and a J gene segment. Rearrangements were classified as productive when the CDR3 lacked stop codons and remained in frame with V and J, and all other rearrangements were classified as non-productive. CDR3 was defined according to IMGT convention as the region running from the second conserved V-encoded cysteine to the conserved J-encoded phenylalanine. The earlier analysis of about 500 of the donors excluded sequences that lacked an unambiguous match to a single V gene segment. In an earlier analysis of about 590 of the donors, a V segment was called functional when productive rearrangements were above 56.7%, and segregating when the standard deviation between donors exceeded 5%. A statistical classification framework was built to diagnose cytomegalovirus status from the catalog of TCR beta chain sequences. In a later analysis, TCR nucleotide sequences were compared against IMGT/GENE-DB human TR gene sequences so that V and J genes could be assigned. A later analysis assigned CDR3 sequences and most-parsimonious VDJ recombination scenarios with the TCRdist pipeline. In a later analysis, each TCR beta chain was defined by its CDR3 amino acid sequence together with its V-gene family, and reads lacking a unique V-gene family were excluded. To address suspected cross-contamination and a sequencing artifact, a later analysis removed approximately 590 highly shared, low-generation-probability nucleotide sequences. For each public chain, a later analysis derived a clonal expansion index from normalized ranks of inferred template counts within each repertoire. A later analysis computed generation probabilities with a VDJ recombination model fitted to out-of-frame rearrangements, and checked the results against IGoR. A later analysis scored TCR-TCR, TCR-HLA and TCR-CMV co-occurrence with hypergeometric tests, applying a repertoire-size bias correction to TCR pairs. A later analysis estimated false discovery rates by permuting HLA or CMV assignments 20 times. In a later analysis, co-occurring TCRs were grouped using DBSCAN, with TCRdist sequence similarity added in when clustering inside HLA-allele-positive subsets. Repertoires with fewer than 30,000 or more than 120,000 public chains were left out of co-occurrence clustering, as were about 5 repertoires with anomalous nucleotide sharing. Entries here come from immuneACCESS through TCRdb and include only in-frame sequences with V and J called. Some clones fail to appear in such tables; in the studies checked, an unresolved V gene covers under half of the shortfall, and the cause of the remainder is unknown. V and J calls and clone size are copied from that table; D and trimming were computed from the DNA. Counted in this sample were about 120,000 clones; roughly 65% of them appeared once. The ten largest make up more than 8% of the sample.

The V and J ends are trimmed by 2 bases and 7 bases, leaving 11 bases between them. Spanning cysteine to phenylalanine, the CDR3 consists of 13 amino acids. The retained sequence is limited to the CDR3, 39 bases, with the frame set at the first base. In the germline V gene, CDR1 corresponds to MNHNS and CDR2 to SASEGT. This sample was included in a study of cytomegalovirus exposure and HLA in healthy donors (dated by TCRdb to about 2017). About the full investigation: In an earlier analysis of several hundred of the donors, 250 to 350 Gb of sequence data and approximately 120 million unique TCR beta sequences from some 170 million T cells were reported. Approximately 300 gigabases of sequencing data and roughly 81 million unique TCR sequences made up an early release that covered some 640 HLA-typed donors. Among the approximately 420 genotyped donors, approximately 82% belonged to the genetic ancestry cluster associated with self-reported Caucasian donors. The aim of the study was to test whether cataloging public T cell receptors could identify signatures of past pathogen exposure. The study used immunosequencing to profile the T cell repertoires of under 700 subjects and linked those repertoires to cytomegalovirus serostatus. Along with the roughly 670-subject first cohort, a separate validation cohort of over a hundred different subjects was used. To predict cytomegalovirus infection status, the study combined high-throughput TCR immunosequencing, statistical association of individual TCRs with disease status, and machine learning. To study patterns of TCR occurrence, a later analysis re-analyzed previously published TCR beta repertoires from 666 donors and added high-resolution HLA genotyping. The later analysis used no new phenotypic data to find candidate immune exposures, relying instead on TCR beta sequences and their occurrence across donors. In an earlier analysis of 500 to 650 of the donors, high-throughput TCR beta sequencing was used to judge whether each TCR beta V gene segment behaved as functional or pseudogenic. Donor age, sex, ethnicity and CMV serostatus were compiled together with the repertoire data. A later genetic analysis used genome-wide SNP genotypes for about 60% of the roughly 700 donors, treating that subset as a discovery cohort. Every discovery cohort repertoire had been produced on one sequencing platform. Class I and class II HLA loci were covered by the typing at four-digit resolution. The number of typed donors differed by locus: roughly 629-640 for A, B, C, DRB1 and DQB1; approximately 520 for DQA1; approximately 600 for DPA1; and 450 to 480 for DPB1. Several DR-DQ haplotypes were handled as single units for association and clustering because linkage in the cohort was strong. Among around 400 genotyped donors of the cohort, an average of around 240,000 unique TCR beta nucleotide sequences were sequenced per donor, around 20% of them non-productive. Summary of the overall study and its limitations: HLA typing was unavailable for some donors at each locus, so association tests used only the typed subset. A later genetic analysis reported fewer N-insertions in productive TCRs among donors in an Asian-associated ancestry cluster than the roughly 670-donor mean. While some public TCRs were present in many individuals, most TCR sequences turned up only very rarely across donors. In vitro tests confirmed that a few of the cytomegalovirus-associated TCR beta chains recognize cytomegalovirus antigens. According to a later analysis, most CMV-associated TCR beta chains appeared to be HLA-restricted, and the HLA associations seemed to be driven largely by CMV exposure. Compared with equally common non-associated chains, HLA-associated TCR beta chains in a later analysis were more clonally expanded and had lower generation probabilities. Specific HLA alleles were associated with 16,951 TCR beta sequences at a false discovery rate of 0.05 in a later analysis. In an earlier analysis of approximately 590 of the donors, most TCR beta V segments appeared in productive rearrangements about 87% or about 30% of the time, broadly matching IMGT annotations. According to a later analysis, TCR association rates differed among HLA loci, with DRB1 alleles showing the most associated TCRs and HLA-C alleles showing the fewest. A total of about 180 TCR beta chains were listed by the study as associated with cytomegalovirus. Because counts were too low, about 18 rarely observed V segments, including chromosome 9 orphons, were left out of the earlier analysis of some 600 of the donors. In both the original and validation cohorts, the classifier was reported to diagnose cytomegalovirus status with high specificity and sensitivity. A further reported finding was that TCR beta sequences accurately predicted the HLA-A and HLA-B alleles for most subjects in the first cohort. In a later analysis, several top co-occurrence clusters were reported to appear linked to parvovirus B19, influenza, CMV and Epstein-Barr virus. V-gene and J-gene trimming of TCR beta chains was associated with a missense DCLRE1C variant in a later genetic analysis, and the association was replicated in an independent cohort. Correlated functional status among segregating V segments might reflect linkage disequilibrium, but an unknown experimental factor could not be ruled out. A group of highly shared sequence variants was considered likely to be a technical artifact of the sequencing pipeline. For the cohort, immune exposure information was limited to CMV serostatus. Presence/absence analyses assumed roughly uniform sequencing depth across donors, an assumption that may not hold. This cohort had only TCR beta chains sequenced, and the lack of alpha or paired-chain data limited which features could be detected. The 87-base-pair reads could not distinguish some IMGT-functional V segments, including TRBV6-2 and TRBV6-3, so those segments were excluded. The authors suggested that the approach could potentially be extended to other disease states and immunological phenotypes. Strong co-occurrence of HLA alleles, especially DR and DQ, made assigning TCR associations to individual alleles difficult.

In total, approximately 700 healthy bone marrow donors made up the cohort. At the time of sampling, all cohort members were nominally healthy, though unrecorded immune exposures were likely present. The donor was CMV seropositive and belonged to the group of about 290 seropositive cohort members. Every donor gave a peripheral blood sample, and the peripheral blood mononuclear cells from that sample were used for TCR beta sequencing. Genomic DNA was extracted from the blood cell samples with the Qiagen DNeasy Blood Extraction Kit. The sequencing input was PBMCs. The TCR comes from a man between 40 and 49 years old in good health and CMV-seropositive. The V and J genes are TRBV6-1 and TRBJ1-2; tentative D gene TRBD1, with 5 bases matching. The CDR3 has the sequence CASSEYVRGGYTF. The DNA is TGTGCCAGCAGTGAATATGTTAGGGGTGGCTACACCTTC.